Following are 13 T cell receptor beta chains from one sample sequenced in a study of long-term antiretroviral therapy in people with HIV. The run of the v3.0 immunoSEQ assay was at survey level. Produced via immunoSEQ multiplex PCR; TCRdb's table is partial and in-frame only. The sample lists around 25,000 clones; 70% to 90% were seen once. The sample was unsorted PBMCs, taken around 4.5 years after starting antiretroviral therapy. The receptor source for this set is a man aged 25-45 years with HIV.

This clone was seen only a few times. This rearrangement joins TRBV4-1 to TRBJ1-6, with D perhaps matching TRBD1 (5 bases). The length of the CDR3 is 15 residues. The V gene's germline CDR1 is MGHRA and CDR2 YSYEKL. V dropped 3 bases and J dropped 13 bases, with 19 bases sitting between them. The CDR3 sequence: CASSQGTSHGDPLHF. DNA for the CDR3: TGCGCCAGCAGCCAGGGGACTTCCCATGGGGATCCCCTCCACTTT.

The CDR3 loop reads CASSQDVGIDTQYF. The CDR3 bases are TGCGCCAGCAGCCAAGATGTAGGGATAGACACGCAGTATTTT. J is TRBJ2-3 and V is TRBV4-3; no clear D gene. Per the germline V gene, CDR1 is LGHNA and CDR2 is YSLEER. Trimming pared 0 bases from V and 9 bases from J, leaving 13 bases between. The CDR3 extends over 14 amino acids.

This sequence joins TRBV13 and TRBJ2-1; TRBD2 aligns across 7 bases. After removal of 0 bases from V and 0 bases from J, the junction contained 11 bases not matched to a gene. This CDR3 spans 19 amino acids. CDR1 is PRHDT, CDR2 FYEKMQ, per germline (reference sequence). The CDR3 DNA reads as TGTGCCAGCAGCTTAGGCCTAAACCGAGCGGGGAGCTCCTACAATGAGCAGTTCTTC. Translation gives CASSLGLNRAGSSYNEQFF.

The J gene is TRBJ2-3, the V gene TRBV6-1; possibly TRBD2 for D (5 bases). Germline V gene data show CDR1 as MNHNS and CDR2 as SASEGT. V was cut by 7 bases and J by 4 bases, with 15 bases left in between. The CDR3 covers 14 residues. In DNA form, the CDR3 reads TGTGCCAGCATTACCCCGGAGGTCGCAGATACGCAGTATTTT. As protein: CASITPEVADTQYF.

This sequence joins TRBV7-8 and TRBJ2-5; 7 bases match TRBD2. The CDR3 is made up of 15 amino acids. CDR1 SGHVS and CDR2 FQNEAQ come from the germline V gene. With 4 bases clipped from V and 5 bases from J, the junction kept 10 bases outside the gene matches. The CDR3 nucleotides read TGTGCCAGCAGCTACGTGGCGGGAGTCGGGGAGACCCAGTACTTC. The encoded protein is CASSYVAGVGETQYF.

The chain uses TRBV6-5 and TRBJ1-5; D ambiguous. The V gene lost 7 bases and the J gene lost 2 bases, with 15 bases spanning the gap. Germline V gene sequence: CDR1 MNHEY, CDR2 SVGAGI. The CDR3 covers 15 residues. Written as DNA, the CDR3 is TGTGCCAGCACCCCGGGAGCCGTGGGCAATCAGCCCCAGCATTTT. Translation gives CASTPGAVGNQPQHF.

CDR3 sequence: CASSLGQGYSGELFF. DNA of the CDR3: TGTGCCAGCAGCTTAGGACAGGGATATAGCGGGGAGCTGTTTTTT. The V and J genes are TRBV11-1 and TRBJ2-2; 7 positions agree with TRBD1. J was trimmed by 7 bases and V by 1 base; bases with no gene match: 6. The CDR3 loop spans 15 amino acids. In germline, CDR1 is SGHAT, CDR2 FQDESV (reference sequence).

CDR3 bases: TGCGCCAGCAGCCAAGAAGTCGGGGGTAGCTCCTACGAGCAGTACTTC. Translation gives CASSQEVGGSSYEQYF. The chain couples TRBV4-3 to TRBJ2-7; maybe TRBD2 (6 bases). CDR3 size: 16 residues. Trimming took 0 bases from V and 0 from J, leaving 12 bases between them. Germline assignment: CDR1 LGHNA and CDR2 YSLEER.

The chain is built from TRBV6-6 and TRBJ1-2; D is unresolved. The V end was cut by 4 bases, the J end by 6 bases, with 9 bases between. This CDR3 is built from 12 residues. Germline V lookup: CDR1 MNHNY, CDR2 SVGAGI (reference sequence). The CDR3 loop reads CASSWVVNGYTF. CDR3 bases: TGTGCCAGCAGTTGGGTAGTAAATGGCTACACCTTC.

This rearrangement joins TRBV6-6 to TRBJ2-6, with D unresolved. Germline CDR1 and CDR2: MNHNY and SVGAGI (reference sequence). Trimming shortened V by 5 bases and J by 0 bases, and 8 bases separated the two germline ends. This CDR3 contains 15 residues. CDR3 amino acids: CASSRRASGANVLTF. The CDR3 coding sequence is TGTGCCAGCAGTCGACGGGCCTCTGGGGCCAACGTCCTGACTTTC.

CDR3 in DNA: TGCGCCAGCAGCTCGATAGCGGGAGGGCGAGAGACCCAGTACTTC. As protein: CASSSIAGGRETQYF. The chain links TRBV5-1 to TRBJ2-5, with 11 nucleotides matching TRBD2. V shed 3 bases and J 4 bases; nucleotides not matched to a gene: 5. Germline V gene data show CDR1 as SGHRS and CDR2 as YFSETQ. The CDR3 is made up of 15 amino acids.

This chain joins TRBV18 and TRBJ2-7; 14 bases match TRBD2. V lost 6 bases and J lost 5; bases outside the gene matches: 12. The CDR3 extends over 17 amino acids. Germline assignment: CDR1 KGHSH and CDR2 LQKENI. Here the CDR3 reads CASSPLGTGLAGDEQYF. CDR3 DNA: TGTGCCAGCTCGCCATTAGGGACGGGACTAGCGGGGGACGAGCAGTACTTC.

This chain links TRBV25-1 with TRBJ2-1, with D unresolved. With 0 bases removed from V and 2 bases from J, the gap between germline ends came to 8 bases. This CDR3 contains 15 residues. From germline, CDR1 is MGHDK and CDR2 SYGVNS. CDR3 nucleotide sequence: TGTGCCAGCAGTGAATATTTAAGGCCCTACAATGAGCAGTTCTTC. Its translation: CASSEYLRPYNEQFF.